A single sample gave rise to the 32 T cell receptor beta chains below, sequenced in a study of blood T cell repertoires in COVID-19. TCRdb keeps only in-frame clones here, not all; method: immunoSEQ multiplex PCR. Here the sample spans 93,000 or so clones, 87% being singletons. Sequencing input: peripheral blood. These receptors all come from a middle-aged man in a cohort sampled during active COVID-19.

The chain's CDR3 is CASSTPPRGVGTDTQYF. The CDR3 nucleotides are TGTGCCAGCAGCACACCTCCGCGGGGGGTTGGGACAGATACGCAGTATTTT. The J gene is TRBJ2-3, the V gene TRBV7-2, with 8 bases aligning to TRBD2. Per germline, CDR1 SGHTA and CDR2 FQGNSA. This CDR3 comprises 17 residues. Unmatched junction bases numbered 13, after V lost 5 bases and J lost 3 bases.

The rearrangement uses TRBV19 and TRBJ1-3; the D is unclear. Trimming shortened V by 2 bases and J by 0 bases, and 8 bases separated the two germline ends. Germline loops: CDR1 LNHDA, CDR2 SQIVND (reference sequence). The CDR3 spans 15 residues. CDR3 nucleotides: TGTGCCAGTAGTATATCACGGAGCTCTGGAAACACCATATATTTT. It yields the protein CASSISRSSGNTIYF. The full variable domain, in which reference TRBV19 and TRBJ1-3 provide the parts outside the CDR3, is DGGITQSPKYLFRKEGQNVTLSCEQNLNHDAMYWYRQDPGQGLRLIYYSQIVNDFQKGDIAEGYSVSREKKESFPLTVTSAQKNPTAFYLCASSISRSSGNTIYFGEGSWLTVV.

The genes are TRBV5-4 and TRBJ2-4, with a possible D match to TRBD1 (5 bases). The germline V and J ends were trimmed by 1 base and 7 bases, with 12 bases remaining between them. Germline values: CDR1 SGHNT, CDR2 YYREEE (reference sequence). This CDR3 is 14 amino acids long. CDR3 DNA: TGTGCCAGCAGCTTGTCAGGGATCCCGAACATTCAGTACTTC. The encoded protein is CASSLSGIPNIQYF.

The chain links TRBV7-9 to TRBJ2-3, with unresolved D. The germline gives CDR1 SEHNR, CDR2 FQNEAQ (reference sequence). The ends were cut back, 5 bases at V and 3 bases at J, with 18 bases in the middle. This CDR3 region has 16 residues. CDR3 coding DNA: TGTGCCAGCAGCCCAGATTGGCTAGGAAGGACAGATACGCAGTATTTT. Amino acid sequence: CASSPDWLGRTDTQYF.

This chain links TRBV29-1 with TRBJ2-3, with TRBD2 matching 9 bases. Per germline, CDR1 SQVTM and CDR2 ANQGSEA. Unmatched junction bases numbered 14, after V lost 4 bases and J lost 3 bases. CDR3 length: 17 residues. CDR3 region: CSVVAHLSGGKTDTQYF. The CDR3 nucleotides read TGCAGCGTTGTGGCCCACTTGAGCGGGGGGAAAACAGATACGCAGTATTTT.

The chain recombines TRBV7-2 with TRBJ1-6; D not certain. This CDR3 comprises 14 residues. In germline, CDR1 is SGHTA, CDR2 FQGNSA. V lost 4 bases to trimming and J lost 7 bases, with 11 bases between them. The CDR3 DNA reads as TGTGCCAGCAGCTCCCAGAGGTTCAATTCACCCCTCCACTTT. It encodes CASSSQRFNSPLHF.

The rearrangement links TRBV3-1 (or the pseudogene TRBV3-2) to TRBJ2-5; D gene unclear. CDR3 length: 11 amino acids. Trimming cost V 2 bases and J 5 bases, with 3 bases left between them. Germline CDR1 LGHDT, CDR2 YNNKEL (reference sequence). CDR3 amino acids: CASSQRETQYF. CDR3 DNA: TGTGCCAGCAGCCAACGGGAGACCCAGTACTTC.

The genes are TRBV18 and TRBJ1-6, with a tentative D call TRBD1 (5 bases). V lost 0 bases and J 7 bases, leaving 13 bases between the germline ends. Germline assignment: CDR1 KGHSH and CDR2 LQKENI. The CDR3 has 16 residues. The CDR3, as DNA: TGTGCCAGCTCACCACCGATAGGGGCAGGGAATTCACCCCTCCACTTT. Protein: CASSPPIGAGNSPLHF. Based on the CDR3 plus reference TRBV18 and TRBJ1-6, the full variable domain is NAGVMQNPRHLVRRRGQEARLRCSPMKGHSHVYWYRQLPEEGLKFMVYLQKENIIDESGMPKERFSAEFPKEGPSILRIQQVVRGDSAAYFCASSPPIGAGNSPLHFGNGTRLTVT.

V usage is TRBV11-2 and J usage is TRBJ2-5; D is undetermined. The V gene lost 6 bases and the J gene lost 5 bases, with 13 bases spanning the gap. The CDR3 extends over 13 amino acids. Looked up from germline, CDR1 is SGHAT and CDR2 is FQNNGV. The CDR3 protein is CASSSLSGETQYF. The CDR3 DNA reads TGTGCCAGCAGTTCCCTATCGGGTGAGACCCAGTACTTC.

The rearrangement uses TRBV2 and TRBJ2-5; TRBD1 is a possible D gene (5 bases). The V end lost 8 bases, the J end lost 2 bases, and 18 bases lay between the germline ends. CDR3 length: 15 residues. Germline CDR1 is SNHLY and CDR2 is FYNNEI. The CDR3 DNA follows: TGTGCCAGCTCCAGAAACATGCCAGGGCAAGAGACCCAGTACTTC. Protein product: CASSRNMPGQETQYF.

This sequence joins TRBV5-6 and TRBJ1-2, with a possible D match to TRBD1 (5 bases). CDR3 length: 13 amino acids. V dropped 4 bases and J dropped 2 bases, with 9 bases sitting between them. The germline V gene encodes CDR1 SGHDT and CDR2 YYEEEE. CDR3 loop: CASSPGGNYGYTF. In DNA form, the CDR3 reads TGTGCCAGCAGCCCTGGGGGGAACTATGGCTACACCTTC.

This chain uses TRBV28 with TRBJ1-2; no firm D call. There are 13 residues in the CDR3. The V end lost 7 bases, the J end lost 4 bases, and 13 bases lay between the germline ends. Germline CDR1 and CDR2: MDHEN and SYDVKM. CDR3 nucleotide sequence: TGTGCCAGCACCCCTGGAGGGTCCTATGGCTACACCTTC. Amino acids: CASTPGGSYGYTF.

The rearrangement links TRBV5-1 to TRBJ2-7, with 8 nucleotides matching TRBD2. This CDR3 region has 14 residues. J was trimmed by 3 bases and V by 0 bases; bases with no gene match: 2. CDR1 and CDR2 from the germline V gene are SGHRS and YFSETQ. In DNA, the CDR3 is TGCGCCAGCAGCTTGGCCGGGACTAGCTACGAGCAGTACTTC. Amino acid sequence: CASSLAGTSYEQYF.

The rearrangement links TRBV4-1 to TRBJ2-3, with a possible D match to TRBD2 (6 bases). Trimming stripped 1 base from V and 2 bases from J, with 19 bases between. The CDR3 is 18 amino acids. Germline values: CDR1 MGHRA, CDR2 YSYEKL. The DNA of the CDR3 is TGCGCCAGCAGCCAAGGTGGCCCCTATGCGGGAAACACAGATACGCAGTATTTT. It codes for CASSQGGPYAGNTDTQYF.

V gene TRBV18 combines with J gene TRBJ2-7, with 9 bases lining up with TRBD1. This CDR3 has 16 residues. Germline V gene data show CDR1 as KGHSH and CDR2 as LQKENI. V lost 3 bases to trimming and J lost 2 bases; unmatched junction nucleotides: 8. In nucleotides, the CDR3 is TGTGCCAGCTCACCCCCTGAGGGACAGGGAACCTACGAGCAGTACTTC. This translates into CASSPPEGQGTYEQYF.

This rearrangement joins TRBV5-1 to TRBJ1-1, with TRBD1 matching over 8 bases. This CDR3 is 14 amino acids long. In germline, CDR1 is SGHRS, CDR2 YFSETQ. V shed 4 bases and J 4 bases; nucleotides not matched to a gene: 6. The CDR3, as DNA: TGCGCCAGCAGCCGTAGGACAGGGACCACTGAAGCTTTCTTT. Amino acids: CASSRRTGTTEAFF.

Only a few counts were recorded for this clone. The rearrangement joins TRBV3-1 (or the pseudogene TRBV3-2) to TRBJ1-5; D not resolved. Trimming stripped 0 bases from V and 1 base from J, with 7 bases between. This CDR3 spans 15 amino acids. Germline values: CDR1 LGHDT, CDR2 YNNKEL (reference sequence). The CDR3 bases are TGTGCCAGCAGCCAAGACCCAACAAGCAATCAGCCCCAGCATTTT. It encodes CASSQDPTSNQPQHF.

The gene calls are TRBV29-1 and TRBJ1-1; possible D gene TRBD1, 5 bases. The CDR3 extends over 13 amino acids. Germline CDR1 SQVTM, CDR2 ANQGSEA. V dropped 1 base and J dropped 10 bases, with 16 bases sitting between them. CDR3 in amino acids: CSVEAGSGSGAFF. CDR3 coding DNA: TGCAGCGTTGAAGCAGGGTCTGGATCGGGAGCTTTCTTT.

The gene calls are TRBV5-4 and TRBJ2-1, with 7 positions matching TRBD1. V lost 7 bases and J lost 8; bases outside the gene matches: 12. The length of the CDR3 is 14 residues. CDR1 SGHNT and CDR2 YYREEE come from the germline V gene (reference sequence). CDR3 sequence: CASRGQKRNDEQFF. DNA for the CDR3: TGTGCCAGCCGGGGACAGAAGAGAAACGATGAGCAGTTCTTC.

This chain links TRBV24-1 with TRBJ2-1, with D maybe TRBD2 (6 bases). V lost 9 bases and J 5 bases, leaving 19 bases between the germline ends. CDR3 length: 15 amino acids. The germline gives CDR1 KGHDR, CDR2 SFDVKD. CDR3: CATARGMEDNNEQFF. The CDR3 DNA reads as TGTGCCACCGCTCGGGGGATGGAAGATAACAATGAGCAGTTCTTC.

The chain uses TRBV18 and TRBJ2-5; D uncertain. Germline loops: CDR1 KGHSH, CDR2 LQKENI. This CDR3 is built from 13 residues. Trimming left V 4 bases short and J 0 bases short, with 6 bases between. CDR3 region: CASSRANQETQYF. DNA of the CDR3: TGTGCCAGCTCACGGGCAAACCAAGAGACCCAGTACTTC.

The rearrangement joins TRBV7-9 to TRBJ2-1, with D uncertain. Trimming cost V 3 bases and J 9 bases, with 3 bases left between them. CDR1 and CDR2 (germline): SEHNR, FQNEAQ (reference sequence). CDR3 size: 10 residues. DNA for the CDR3: TGTGCCAGCAGCTTCGGTGAGCAGTTCTTC. This gives the protein CASSFGEQFF. Together with reference TRBV7-9 and TRBJ2-1, the CDR3 gives the full variable domain: DTGVSQNPRHKITKRGQNVTFRCDPISEHNRLYWYRQTLGQGPEFLTYFQNEAQLEKSRLLSDRFSAERPKGSFSTLEIQRTEQGDSAMYLCASSFGEQFFGPGTRLTVL.

This chain uses TRBV4-3 with TRBJ2-1; 8 bases fit TRBD2. Germline V gives CDR1 LGHNA, CDR2 YSLEER. Losses at the gene ends were 1 base for V and 10 bases for J; bases not matched to a gene: 6. The CDR3 sequence is 14 residues long. CDR3 amino acids: CASSQGTSIEEQFF. The CDR3 bases are TGCGCCAGCAGCCAAGGGACTAGCATTGAGGAGCAGTTCTTC.

The genes are TRBV18 and TRBJ2-1; possibly TRBD1 for D (6 bases). V lost 3 bases and J lost 1, with 10 bases in between. Germline values: CDR1 KGHSH, CDR2 LQKENI. The CDR3 sequence is 15 residues long. CDR3 sequence: CASSPQGSSYNEQFF. DNA for the CDR3: TGTGCCAGCTCACCCCAGGGGTCGTCCTACAATGAGCAGTTCTTC.

The chain employs TRBV5-1 and TRBJ1-4, with D hard to call. V was shortened by 0 bases and J by 8 bases, with 17 bases between the two germline ends. CDR1 is SGHRS, CDR2 YFSETQ, per germline. There are 16 residues in the CDR3. CDR3 nucleotides: TGCGCCAGCAGCTTGGGCGGCGTCTCCGTCGACGAAAAACTGTTTTTT. Protein: CASSLGGVSVDEKLFF.

In this sample, this clone turned up a few times. The chain carries TRBV6-5 and TRBJ2-7; TRBD1 matches at 7 bases. Germline CDR1 is MNHEY and CDR2 is SVGAGI. This CDR3 comprises 12 residues. J lost 5 bases, V lost 7 bases, and 5 bases had no gene match. CDR3 sequence reads: CASTDRVHEQYV. DNA for the CDR3: TGTGCCAGCACCGACAGGGTTCACGAGCAGTACGTC.

The chain employs TRBV5-1 and TRBJ2-2; 8 bases fit TRBD2. The CDR3 is 15 residues long. Germline V gene data show CDR1 as SGHRS and CDR2 as YFSETQ. The junction had 6 bases not matched to a gene; V was cut back by 6 bases and J by 2 bases. The CDR3 bases are TGCGCCAGCACAAAGCTAGCGGGTAACACCGGGGAGCTGTTTTTT. Translation gives CASTKLAGNTGELFF.

The rearrangement joins TRBV18 to TRBJ1-2; 10 bases are shared with TRBD1. V was pared by 3 bases and J by 2 bases, with 9 bases of the junction left unmatched. The germline gives CDR1 KGHSH, CDR2 LQKENI. CDR3 length: 17 amino acids. The CDR3 here is CASSPIPRQGANYGYTF. In DNA form, the CDR3 reads TGTGCCAGCTCACCTATCCCCCGACAGGGGGCGAACTATGGCTACACCTTC.

V is TRBV5-6 and J is TRBJ1-1; no reliable D call. V was cut by 4 bases and J by 4 bases, with 14 bases left in between. The CDR3 totals 14 residues. CDR1 is SGHDT and CDR2 is YYEEEE in the germline V gene. The CDR3, as DNA: TGTGCCAGCAGCCTAGGACTCTCGAGCACTGAAGCTTTCTTT. Its translation: CASSLGLSSTEAFF.

The rearrangement links TRBV24-1 to TRBJ2-1; 7 nucleotides line up with TRBD1. CDR3 length: 15 residues. Trimming took 4 bases from V and 5 from J; bases not matched to a gene: 7. The germline CDR1 and CDR2 sequences are KGHDR and SFDVKD. As DNA, the CDR3 is TGTGCCACCAGTGACTTTACAGGGGCTCACAATGAGCAGTTCTTC. It translates to CATSDFTGAHNEQFF.

The chain carries TRBV19 and TRBJ2-7; perhaps TRBD1 as D (5 bases). V was pared by 2 bases and J by 0 bases, with 20 bases between. CDR1 is LNHDA and CDR2 is SQIVND in the germline V gene (reference sequence). This CDR3 comprises 18 residues. CDR3 loop: CASSISTANINISYEQYV. CDR3 nucleotide sequence: TGTGCCAGTAGTATATCGACAGCCAATATCAATATCTCCTACGAGCAGTACGTC.

The genes are TRBV28 and TRBJ2-7; tentative D call: TRBD2 (8 bases). The CDR3 covers 14 residues. V lost 6 bases to trimming and J lost 6 bases, with 18 bases between them. From germline, CDR1 is MDHEN and CDR2 SYDVKM. The CDR3 nucleotides read TGTGCCAGCAGCCCGGGAGGGGGCCACATCGAGCAGTACGTC. This translates into CASSPGGGHIEQYV.